A selection of T cell receptor beta chains follows, all from one sample in a study of blood T cells in healthy people across ages. TCRdb fed the 5' RACE reads into MiXCR, producing one record per CDR3 protein. The profile shows 850,000 to 1,100,000 distinct CDR3 sequences, roughly two fifths of them singletons. The sequenced material came from blood. The receptor source for this set is a young man in good health. Each CDR3 is given with its conserved first and last residue. Fields, in order: clone size, J gene, V gene, D gene, CDR3 DNA, CDR3 protein. D genes are given only for firm matches. A clone size is listed for some rows: how often the clone was seen (once, few, many), or a class if it is expanded.

>-|TRBJ1-2|TRBV20-1|-
TGCAGTGCTCCGACGGTCCCTAACTATGGCTACACCTTC
CSAPTVPNYGYTF
>many|TRBJ2-1|TRBV29-1|TRBD1
TGCAGCGCTGGGACAGGTCCGGACAATGAGCAGTTCTTC
CSAGTGPDNEQFF
>many|TRBJ2-5|TRBV4-2|-
TGTGCCAGCAGCCAGATCTCAAGGGCCCAAGAGACCCAGTACTTC
CASSQISRAQETQYF
>-|TRBJ2-1|TRBV6-1|TRBD1
TGTGCCAGCAACGACAGGGGGTACTACAATGAGCAGTTCTTC
CASNDRGYYNEQFF
>-|TRBJ1-2|TRBV4-1|TRBD1
TGCGCCAGCAGCCACCCCTCCAGGGGGGGAAAAAACTATGGCTACACCTTC
CASSHPSRGGKNYGYTF
>-|TRBJ2-1|TRBV5-1|-
TGCGCCAGCAGCTTGTATGGGGCTTACTCCTACAATGAGCAGTTCTTC
CASSLYGAYSYNEQFF
>-|TRBJ2-7|TRBV9|-
TGTGCCAGCAGCCCCGCGGGCCTCTACGAGCAGTACTTC
CASSPAGLYEQYF
>few|TRBJ1-6|TRBV5-1|TRBD1
TGCGCCAGCACGCGAGGGACAGATAATTCACCCCTCCACTTT
CASTRGTDNSPLHF
>-|TRBJ2-1|TRBV13|TRBD2
TGTGCCAGCAGCGGCCGAGGATTAGCGGGGGGTCAATACAATGAGCAGTTCTTC
CASSGRGLAGGQYNEQFF
>few|TRBJ2-1|TRBV20-1|TRBD2
TGCAGTGCTCTCGGGCCTAGCGGCACCCCGGAGCAGTTCTTC
CSALGPSGTPEQFF
>-|TRBJ2-1|TRBV4-3|-
TGCGCCAGCAGCCAAGGTCCCCACACGGATGAGCAGTTCTTC
CASSQGPHTDEQFF
>-|TRBJ1-1|TRBV5-5|TRBD1
TGTGCCAGCAGCTCAGTCGGACAGGGGGCATGGAACACTGAAGCTTTCTTT
CASSSVGQGAWNTEAFF
>-|TRBJ2-1|TRBV20-1|TRBD2
TGCAGTGCTAAATTAGCGGGGGTGCTCTACAATGAGCAGTTCTTC
CSAKLAGVLYNEQFF
>-|TRBJ2-4|TRBV7-2|TRBD1
TGTGCCAGCAGCCCTTACGGACAGGGCATTCAGTACTTC
CASSPYGQGIQYF
>once|TRBJ2-1|TRBV20-1|-
TGCAGTGCTTCCCAATTTGACAAGCAGGGAGAGACCCAGTTCTTC
CSASQFDKQGETQFF
>-|TRBJ1-1|TRBV12-3/TRBV12-4|-
TGTGCCAGCAGCCCCGGACCCTTTGGGAACACTGAAGCTTTCTTT
CASSPGPFGNTEAFF
>-|TRBJ2-2|TRBV18|-
TGTGCCAGCTCACCAAATCAGGGCGCTGGGGAGCTGTTTTTT
CASSPNQGAGELFF
>-|TRBJ1-1|TRBV10-3|-
TGTGCCATCCAGGGGAGGGGGAACACTGAAGCTTTCTTT
CAIQGRGNTEAFF
>many|TRBJ2-3|TRBV20-1|-
TGCAGTGCTAGGTCGTGGGCTCGCACAGATACGCAGTATTTT
CSARSWARTDTQYF
>many|TRBJ2-7|TRBV20-1|TRBD1
TGCAGTGCTACACAGTTGACAGGGCCACCCTTCGAGCAGTACTTC
CSATQLTGPPFEQYF
>-|TRBJ2-1|TRBV12-5|-
TGTGCTAGTGGTTCAGTAACAGGGTCCGGGAATGAGCAGTTCTTC
CASGSVTGSGNEQFF
>few|TRBJ2-4|TRBV20-1|TRBD2
TGCAGTGCTAGGTGGGGGGGAGCCAAAAACATTCAGTACTTC
CSARWGGAKNIQYF
>-|TRBJ2-3|TRBV20-1|TRBD2
TGCAGTGCCAGATCCCGGGACTACCCTAGCACAGATACGCAGTATTTT
CSARSRDYPSTDTQYF
>few|TRBJ1-1|TRBV6-5|-
TGTGCCAGCAGTGACGGACGGGGCACTGAAGCTTTCTTT
CASSDGRGTEAFF
>-|TRBJ2-5|TRBV12-5|-
TGTGCTAGTGGTTTGGTATGCGGTGGGTGGGAGACCCAGTACTTC
CASGLVCGGWETQYF
>-|TRBJ2-1|TRBV3-1|-
TGTGCCAGCAACCAAGCAAGGGACTTCGTCAATGAGCAGTTCTTC
CASNQARDFVNEQFF
>-|TRBJ1-5|TRBV9|-
TGTGCCAGCAGCGTAGTTTCGGGGAAGGAAAGCAATCAGCCCCAGCATTTT
CASSVVSGKESNQPQHF
>-|TRBJ1-1|TRBV18|TRBD1
TGTGCCAGCTCACCACTTGGACAGGTCGACACTGAAGCTTTCTTT
CASSPLGQVDTEAFF
>few|TRBJ1-1|TRBV20-1|-
TGCAGTGCGAGTCAGGGGTTGAACACTGAAGCTTTCTTT
CSASQGLNTEAFF
>few|TRBJ2-3|TRBV9|-
TGTGCCAGCAGCATCCCTACAGATACGCAGTATTTT
CASSIPTDTQYF
>-|TRBJ1-1|TRBV5-6|TRBD1
TGTGCCAGCAGCGATACCGGGACAGGGTCTGAAGCTTTCTTT
CASSDTGTGSEAFF
>many|TRBJ2-5|TRBV5-1|-
TGCGCCAGCAGCCTAACCGTAGTCGGAGAGACCCAGTACTTC
CASSLTVVGETQYF
>many|TRBJ2-5|TRBV10-3|TRBD2
TGTGCCATCAGTGAGTCACTCCAGTCCAGCCCGGGAGGGACCCAGTACTTC
CAISESLQSSPGGTQYF
>-|TRBJ2-3|TRBV20-1|TRBD2
TGCAGTGCTAGAGATCTAGAAGCGGGAGAAACAGATACGCAGTATTTT
CSARDLEAGETDTQYF
>-|TRBJ1-1|TRBV29-1|-
TGCAGCGTTGAATTTGCCATTTTGGACACTGAAGCTTTCTTT
CSVEFAILDTEAFF
>many|TRBJ2-1|TRBV4-1|TRBD2
TGCGCCAGCAGCCAAGAGATCCCCGGGACTAGCGGGGGTGTATTTGATGAGCAGTTCTTC
CASSQEIPGTSGGVFDEQFF
>-|TRBJ2-7|TRBV10-3|TRBD1
TGTGCCATCAGAGGACAGGCGAATCCCGGCGAGCAGTACTTC
CAIRGQANPGEQYF
>few|TRBJ2-3|TRBV4-1|TRBD2
TGCGCCAGCAGCCAAGATAGGGGACTAGCGGGTACAGATACGCAGTATTTT
CASSQDRGLAGTDTQYF
>-|TRBJ2-2|TRBV9|-
TGTGCCAGCAGCGTAGGGCAGCACACCGGGGAGCTGTTTTTT
CASSVGQHTGELFF
>few|TRBJ2-1|TRBV6-2/TRBV6-3|-
TGTGCCAGCAGTTACGATTATTTTGGTCACAATGAGCAGTTCTTC
CASSYDYFGHNEQFF
>-|TRBJ1-1|TRBV20-1|-
TGCAGTGCTAGGCGTCACAGGGTCGAGAACACTGAAGCTTTCTTT
CSARRHRVENTEAFF
>-|TRBJ1-1|TRBV10-3|-
TGTGCCATCAGTGAATCCGTAATGCTAAACGAAGCTTTCTTT
CAISESVMLNEAFF
>few|TRBJ1-2|TRBV7-2|TRBD1
TGTGCCAGCAGCTTAGTAGGGATGGGACAGGATAACTATGGCTACACCTTC
CASSLVGMGQDNYGYTF
>few|TRBJ2-7|TRBV4-1|TRBD2
TGCGCCAGCAGCCTCCGAATGGGGGGGAGCTCCTACGAGCAGTACTTC
CASSLRMGGSSYEQYF